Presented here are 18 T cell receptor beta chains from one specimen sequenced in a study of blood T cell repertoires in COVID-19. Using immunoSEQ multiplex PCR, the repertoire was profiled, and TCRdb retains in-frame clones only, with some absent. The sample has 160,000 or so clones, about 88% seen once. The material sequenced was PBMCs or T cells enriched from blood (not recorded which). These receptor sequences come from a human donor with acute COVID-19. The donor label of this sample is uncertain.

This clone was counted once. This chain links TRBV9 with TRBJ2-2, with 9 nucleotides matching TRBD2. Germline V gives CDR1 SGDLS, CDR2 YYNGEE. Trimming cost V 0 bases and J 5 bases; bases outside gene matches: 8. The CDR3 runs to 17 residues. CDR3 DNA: TGTGCCAGCAGCGTAGCTCGCGGGGGGGCCTCTACCGGGGAGCTGTTTTTT. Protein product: CASSVARGGASTGELFF. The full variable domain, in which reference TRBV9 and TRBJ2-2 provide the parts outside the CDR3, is DSGVTQTPKHLITATGQRVTLRCSPRSGDLSVYWYQQSLDQGLQFLIQYYNGEERAKGNILERFSAQQFPDLHSELNLSSLELGDSALYFCASSVARGGASTGELFFGEGSRLTVL.

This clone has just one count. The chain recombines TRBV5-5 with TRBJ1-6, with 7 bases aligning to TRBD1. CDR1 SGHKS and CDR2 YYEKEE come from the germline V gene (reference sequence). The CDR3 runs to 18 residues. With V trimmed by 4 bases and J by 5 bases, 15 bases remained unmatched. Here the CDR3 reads CASSHSWPGGRNNSPLHF. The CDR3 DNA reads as TGTGCCAGCAGCCATTCTTGGCCAGGGGGTCGTAATAATTCACCCCTCCACTTT.

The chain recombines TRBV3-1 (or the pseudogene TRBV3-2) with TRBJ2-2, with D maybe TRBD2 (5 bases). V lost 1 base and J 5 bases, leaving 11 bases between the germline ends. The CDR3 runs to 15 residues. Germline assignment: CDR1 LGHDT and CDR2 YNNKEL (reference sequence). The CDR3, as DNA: TGTGCCAGCAGCCAAGTTGGACTCGGGACCGGGGAGCTGTTTTTT. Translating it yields CASSQVGLGTGELFF.

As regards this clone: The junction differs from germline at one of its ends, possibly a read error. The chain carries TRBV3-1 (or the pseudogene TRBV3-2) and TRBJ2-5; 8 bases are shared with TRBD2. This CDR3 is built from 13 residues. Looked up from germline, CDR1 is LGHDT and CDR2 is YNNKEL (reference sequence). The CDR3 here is CASSQDLAGLSHF. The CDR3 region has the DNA TGTGCCAGCAGCCAAGACCTAGCGGGCCTAAGCCACTTC.

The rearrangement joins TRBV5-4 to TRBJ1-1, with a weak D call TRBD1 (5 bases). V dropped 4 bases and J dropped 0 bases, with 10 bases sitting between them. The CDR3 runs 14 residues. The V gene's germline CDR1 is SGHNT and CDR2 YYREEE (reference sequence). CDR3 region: CASSRDRVNTEAFF. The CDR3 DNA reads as TGTGCCAGCAGCCGTGACAGAGTGAACACTGAAGCTTTCTTT.

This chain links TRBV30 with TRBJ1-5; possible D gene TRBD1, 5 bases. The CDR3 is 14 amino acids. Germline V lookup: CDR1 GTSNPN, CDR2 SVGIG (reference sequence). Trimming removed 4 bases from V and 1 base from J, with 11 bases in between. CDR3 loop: CAWTDGGSNQPQHF. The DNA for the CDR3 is TGTGCCTGGACCGACGGGGGGAGCAATCAGCCCCAGCATTTT.

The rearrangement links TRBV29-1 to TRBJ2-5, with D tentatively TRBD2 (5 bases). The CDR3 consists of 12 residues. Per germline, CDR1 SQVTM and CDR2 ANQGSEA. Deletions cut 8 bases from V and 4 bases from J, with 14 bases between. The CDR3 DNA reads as TGCAGCTTTGTCGAGGGCGGAGAGACCCAGTACTTC. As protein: CSFVEGGETQYF.

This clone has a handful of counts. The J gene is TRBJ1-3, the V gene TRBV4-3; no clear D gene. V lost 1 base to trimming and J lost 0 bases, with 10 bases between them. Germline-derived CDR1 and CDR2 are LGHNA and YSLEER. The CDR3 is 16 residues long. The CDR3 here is CASSQGFGGSGNTIYF. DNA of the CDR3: TGCGCCAGCAGCCAAGGGTTTGGAGGCTCTGGAAACACCATATATTTT.

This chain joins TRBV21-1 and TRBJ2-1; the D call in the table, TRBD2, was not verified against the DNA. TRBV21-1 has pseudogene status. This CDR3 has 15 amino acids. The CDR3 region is CASSTGTRGANEQFF. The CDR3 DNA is TGTGCCAGCAGCACCGGGACTCGAGGGGCCAATGAGCAGTTCTTC.

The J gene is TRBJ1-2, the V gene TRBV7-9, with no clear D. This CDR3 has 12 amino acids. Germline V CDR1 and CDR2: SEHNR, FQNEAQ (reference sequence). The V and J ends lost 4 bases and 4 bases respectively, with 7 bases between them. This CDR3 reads CASSSGAYGYTF. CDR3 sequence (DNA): TGTGCCAGCAGCTCAGGTGCCTATGGCTACACCTTC.

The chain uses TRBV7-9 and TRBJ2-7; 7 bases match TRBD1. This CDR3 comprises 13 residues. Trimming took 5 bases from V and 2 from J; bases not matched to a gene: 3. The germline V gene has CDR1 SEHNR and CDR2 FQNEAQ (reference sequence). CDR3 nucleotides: TGTGCCAGCAGCCCGGGACAGACCTACGAGCAGTACTTC. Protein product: CASSPGQTYEQYF.

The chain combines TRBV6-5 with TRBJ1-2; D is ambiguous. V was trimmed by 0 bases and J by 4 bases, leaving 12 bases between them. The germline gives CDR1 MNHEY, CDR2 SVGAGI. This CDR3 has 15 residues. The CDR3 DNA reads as TGTGCCAGCAGTTACTCGGGAGGAAACCGCTATGGCTACACCTTC. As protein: CASSYSGGNRYGYTF.

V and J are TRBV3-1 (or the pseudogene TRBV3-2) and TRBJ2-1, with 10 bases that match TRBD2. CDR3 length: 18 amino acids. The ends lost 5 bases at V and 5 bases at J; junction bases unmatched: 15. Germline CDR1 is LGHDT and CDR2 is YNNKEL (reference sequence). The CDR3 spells CASSALVRSGGANNEQFF. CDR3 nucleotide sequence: TGTGCCAGCAGCGCCTTGGTCCGGAGCGGGGGGGCCAACAATGAGCAGTTCTTC.

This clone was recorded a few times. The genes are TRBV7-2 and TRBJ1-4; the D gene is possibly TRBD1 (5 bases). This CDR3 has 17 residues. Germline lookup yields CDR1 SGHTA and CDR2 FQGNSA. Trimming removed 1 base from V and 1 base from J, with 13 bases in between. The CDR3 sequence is CASSLDRPLVTNEKLFF. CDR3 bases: TGTGCCAGCAGCTTAGACAGGCCCCTGGTAACTAATGAAAAACTGTTTTTT.

CDR3 bases: TGTGCCAGCAGCGGAGTCAGGGGGCTCGGGGCCAACGTCCTGACTTTC. This encodes CASSGVRGLGANVLTF. The chain couples TRBV2 to TRBJ2-6; 8 nucleotides align to TRBD1. J gave up 4 bases and V 6 bases, and 8 bases lay outside the gene matches. Germline CDR1 SNHLY, CDR2 FYNNEI. This CDR3 has 16 residues.

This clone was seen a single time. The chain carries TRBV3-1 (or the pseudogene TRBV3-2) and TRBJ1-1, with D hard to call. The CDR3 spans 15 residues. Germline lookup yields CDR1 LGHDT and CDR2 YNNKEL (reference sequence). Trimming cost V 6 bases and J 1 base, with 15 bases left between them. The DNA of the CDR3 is TGTGCCAGCAGAATATCACAGCTGGAGAACACTGAAGCTTTCTTT. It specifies CASRISQLENTEAFF.

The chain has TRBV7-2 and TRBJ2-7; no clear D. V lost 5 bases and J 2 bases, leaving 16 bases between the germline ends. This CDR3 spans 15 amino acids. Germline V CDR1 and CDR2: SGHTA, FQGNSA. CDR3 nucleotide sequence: TGTGCCAGCAGCCACCTGGTCAGTTCGCCCTACGAGCAGTACTTC. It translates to CASSHLVSSPYEQYF. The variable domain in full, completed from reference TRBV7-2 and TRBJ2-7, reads GAGVSQSPSNKVTEKGKDVELRCDPISGHTALYWYRQSLGQGLEFLIYFQGNSAPDKSGLPSDRFSAERTGGSVSTLTIQRTQQEDSAVYLCASSHLVSSPYEQYFGPGTRLTVT.

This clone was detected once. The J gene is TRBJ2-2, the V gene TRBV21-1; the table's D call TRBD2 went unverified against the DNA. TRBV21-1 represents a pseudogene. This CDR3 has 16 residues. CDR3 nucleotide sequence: TGTGCCAGCCTTCAAAAAGAGGAACGGGGGACCGGGGAGCTGTTTTTT. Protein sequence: CASLQKEERGTGELFF.